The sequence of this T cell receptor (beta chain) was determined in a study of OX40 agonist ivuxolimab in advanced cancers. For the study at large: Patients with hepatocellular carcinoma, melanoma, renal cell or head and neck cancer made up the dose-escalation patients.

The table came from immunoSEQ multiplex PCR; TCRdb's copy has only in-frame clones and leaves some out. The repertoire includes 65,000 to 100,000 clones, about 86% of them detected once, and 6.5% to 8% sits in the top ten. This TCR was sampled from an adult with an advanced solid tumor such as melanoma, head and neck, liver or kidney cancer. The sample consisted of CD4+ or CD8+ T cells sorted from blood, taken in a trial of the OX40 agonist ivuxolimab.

CDR3 sequence reads: CASSSQGESEKLFF. The CDR3 region has the DNA TGCGCCAGCAGCTCCCAGGGGGAGTCTGAAAAACTGTTTTTT. This chain links TRBV5-1 with TRBJ1-4; TRBD1 aligns across 7 bases. The V and J ends lost 3 bases and 7 bases, in that order; junction bases with no gene match: 6. The CDR3 has 14 amino acids. CDR1 SGHRS and CDR2 YFSETQ come from the germline V gene.